This is a list of T cell receptor beta chains from one sample in a study of regulatory T cells in long-lasting Graves disease. MiXCR was run by TCRdb on the multiplex PCR reads, yielding one entry per CDR3 protein. The sample yields around 450,000 distinct CDR3 sequences, 15% seen once. These sequences were also reported in another study, on T cells in Graves' hyperthyroidism and ophthalmopathy.

The sequenced sample was peripheral blood mononuclear cells (PBMCs), obtained at new diagnosis, from a patient treated with antithyroid drugs. The receptors stem from a woman aged 25 to 39 with Graves disease. Both conserved end residues are part of each CDR3. The D gene is left open where the match is weak. The size entry is marked missing in some rows and otherwise reads once, few, many or a size class.

d_gene: TRBD2; v_gene: TRBV7-2; abundance: many; j_gene: TRBJ2-1; CDR3aa: CASSLGVSGISNEQFF; CDR3nt: TGTGCCAGCAGCTTAGGGGTTAGCGGGATCAGCAATGAGCAGTTCTTC
d_gene: TRBD2; v_gene: TRBV20-1; abundance: many; j_gene: TRBJ2-3; CDR3aa: CSATRTSGSSLTQYF; CDR3nt: TGCAGTGCTACCCGGACTAGCGGGAGTTCTCTTACGCAGTATTTT
d_gene: TRBD1; v_gene: TRBV20-1; abundance: few; j_gene: TRBJ1-1; CDR3aa: CSARDDRGTEAFF; CDR3nt: TGCAGTGCTAGAGATGACAGGGGTACTGAAGCTTTCTTT
d_gene: TRBD1; v_gene: TRBV27; abundance: many; j_gene: TRBJ1-5; CDR3aa: CASRDRGPGNQPQHF; CDR3nt: TGTGCCAGCAGGGACAGGGGGCCGGGGAATCAGCCCCAGCATTTT
d_gene: TRBD1; v_gene: TRBV11-2; abundance: many; j_gene: TRBJ2-7; CDR3aa: CASSPTRGQGEQYF; CDR3nt: TGTGCCAGCAGCCCCACAAGGGGACAGGGCGAGCAGTACTTC
d_gene: TRBD2; v_gene: TRBV5-1; abundance: many; j_gene: TRBJ2-3; CDR3aa: CASSVGTVSGRSADTQYF; CDR3nt: TGCGCCAGCAGCGTCGGGACGGTTAGCGGGAGAAGCGCAGATACGCAGTATTTT
d_gene: NA; v_gene: TRBV9; abundance: few; j_gene: TRBJ1-3; CDR3aa: CASSVKGGSPGNTIYF; CDR3nt: TGTGCCAGCAGCGTAAAGGGCGGCAGTCCTGGAAACACCATATATTTT
d_gene: TRBD1; v_gene: TRBV7-2; abundance: few; j_gene: TRBJ2-6; CDR3aa: CASSPRTGYPGANVLTF; CDR3nt: TGTGCCAGCAGCCCAAGGACAGGGTACCCTGGGGCCAACGTCCTGACTTTC
d_gene: TRBD2; v_gene: TRBV2; abundance: many; j_gene: TRBJ2-5; CDR3aa: CASKGTSGSLETQYF; CDR3nt: TGTGCCAGCAAAGGGACTAGCGGGAGTCTAGAGACCCAGTACTTC
d_gene: TRBD2; v_gene: TRBV20-1; abundance: NA; j_gene: TRBJ2-5; CDR3aa: CSARSRTSGRGQETQYF; CDR3nt: TGCAGTGCTAGATCCAGGACTAGCGGGAGGGGTCAAGAGACCCAGTACTTC
d_gene: NA; v_gene: TRBV3-1; abundance: many; j_gene: TRBJ1-2; CDR3aa: CASSRQASTRYGYTF; CDR3nt: TGTGCCAGCAGCCGACAGGCCTCAACTAGGTATGGCTACACCTTC
d_gene: NA; v_gene: TRBV12-3/TRBV12-4; abundance: many; j_gene: TRBJ2-7; CDR3aa: CASSLGTFGYEQYF; CDR3nt: TGTGCCAGCAGCCTTGGGACCTTCGGCTACGAGCAGTACTTC
d_gene: NA; v_gene: TRBV5-5; abundance: few; j_gene: TRBJ1-4; CDR3aa: CASRPGIMRTEKLFF; CDR3nt: TGTGCCAGCAGACCAGGGATTATGCGAACGGAAAAACTGTTTTTT